One sample yielded the 16 T cell receptor beta chains listed below, sequenced in a study of cytomegalovirus exposure and HLA in healthy donors. The PCR was carried out with 60 Vbeta primers and 13 Jbeta primers. Profiled with immunoSEQ multiplex PCR; TCRdb holds only in-frame clones, not every one. The sample has approximately 110,000 clones, around 80% seen once. Material for sequencing was PBMCs. These receptors all come from a woman aged 55 to 70 in good health and CMV-seropositive.

The rearrangement links TRBV29-1 to TRBJ1-2, with 7 bases fitting TRBD1. CDR3 length equals 15 residues. V shed 3 bases and J 4 bases; nucleotides not matched to a gene: 11. CDR1 and CDR2 (germline): SQVTM, ANQGSEA. This CDR3 reads CSVEPRDRGLYGYTF. The CDR3 nucleotides read TGCAGCGTTGAGCCCCGGGACAGAGGCCTCTATGGCTACACCTTC. The whole variable domain, filled in from reference TRBV29-1 and TRBJ1-2, reads SAVISQKPSRDICQRGTSLTIQCQVDSQVTMMFWYRQQPGQSLTLIATANQGSEATYESGFVIDKFPISRPNLTFSTLTVSNMSPEDSSIYLCSVEPRDRGLYGYTFGSGTRLTVV.

This clone appeared a few times. J is TRBJ2-3 and V is TRBV5-4; 10 bases are a match to TRBD2. Trimming took 7 bases from V and 4 from J; bases not matched to a gene: 6. Germline CDR1 is SGHNT and CDR2 is YYREEE (reference sequence). There are 14 residues in the CDR3. For the CDR3, the DNA is TGTGCCAGCCGAAGCGGGGGGGCTGCAGATACGCAGTATTTT. It translates to CASRSGGAADTQYF.

The V call is TRBV4-3, the J call TRBJ1-1, with D possibly matching TRBD1 (6 bases). The CDR3 has 15 residues. Germline V lookup: CDR1 LGHNA, CDR2 YSLEER. Between the trimmed V and J ends, which lost 1 base and 5 bases, there was a span of 14 bases. This CDR3 is CASSQAGLRGTEAFF. The DNA for the CDR3 is TGCGCCAGCAGCCAAGCGGGGTTAAGGGGGACTGAAGCTTTCTTT.

The chain links TRBV2 to TRBJ2-7; 10 bases are shared with TRBD1. CDR3 size: 14 residues. Germline V gives CDR1 SNHLY, CDR2 FYNNEI. Trimming took 4 bases from V and 4 from J; bases not matched to a gene: 4. In DNA form, the CDR3 reads TGTGCCAGCAGTGTTGACAGGGGGCGTTACGAGCAGTACTTC. Amino acids: CASSVDRGRYEQYF.

The genes are TRBV9 and TRBJ1-4, with 7 bases matching TRBD1. The germline V gene has CDR1 SGDLS and CDR2 YYNGEE. The CDR3 sequence is 15 residues long. V gave up 0 bases and J gave up 7 bases; unmatched junction bases: 6. The CDR3 DNA is TGTGCCAGCAGCGTAGTGGAAGGGGGCAGTGAAAAACTGTTTTTT. Protein sequence: CASSVVEGGSEKLFF.

This clone showed up just once. V gene TRBV19 combines with J gene TRBJ2-3, with a weak D call TRBD2 (6 bases). V was cut by 1 base and J by 4 bases, with 12 bases left in between. Germline V lookup: CDR1 LNHDA, CDR2 SQIVND (reference sequence). CDR3 size: 15 residues. The CDR3 here is CASSIVGGMPDTQYF. The DNA for the CDR3 is TGTGCCAGTAGTATAGTTGGCGGGATGCCAGATACGCAGTATTTT.

The chain joins TRBV6-1 to TRBJ1-1, with a possible D match to TRBD1 (5 bases). The CDR3 covers 15 residues. Germline loops: CDR1 MNHNS, CDR2 SASEGT. The V and J ends lost 0 bases and 1 base respectively, with 9 bases between them. The CDR3 DNA is TGTGCCAGCAGTGAAGCAAGCACAGGGAACACTGAAGCTTTCTTT. This gives the protein CASSEASTGNTEAFF.

The CDR3 spells CASSLGTLNTGELFF. In DNA form, the CDR3 reads TGCGCCAGCAGCCTCGGGACACTGAACACCGGGGAGCTGTTTTTT. This chain links TRBV5-1 with TRBJ2-2; a weak D match, TRBD1 (6 bases). Germline lookup yields CDR1 SGHRS and CDR2 YFSETQ. Deletions cut 4 bases from V and 1 base from J, with 11 bases between. The CDR3 has 15 residues.

V gene TRBV7-3 combines with J gene TRBJ2-1; 10 positions match TRBD2. Per germline, CDR1 SGHTA and CDR2 FQGTGA. The CDR3 is made up of 16 amino acids. The V and J ends lost 6 bases and 6 bases, in that order; junction bases with no gene match: 11. The CDR3 spells CASSPRTSGYANEQFF. In DNA, the CDR3 is TGTGCCAGCAGTCCCAGGACTAGCGGTTACGCCAATGAGCAGTTCTTC.

V and J are TRBV7-9 and TRBJ2-2, with a weak D call TRBD2 (5 bases). The CDR3 sequence is 14 residues long. Germline-derived CDR1 and CDR2 are SEHNR and FQNEAQ (reference sequence). CDR3 sequence (DNA): TGTGTCGCGCGGGCGGGCCCGAACACCGGGGAGCTGTTTTTT. Protein sequence: CVARAGPNTGELFF.

The chain is built from TRBV7-2 and TRBJ2-7, with D perhaps matching TRBD2 (5 bases). The CDR3 runs 14 residues. Trimming stripped 1 base from V and 1 base from J, with 8 bases between. CDR1 and CDR2 (germline): SGHTA, FQGNSA. The CDR3 DNA reads TGTGCCAGCAGCTTAGAACGAGGGTCCTACGAGCAGTACTTC. Translating it yields CASSLERGSYEQYF.

The chain joins TRBV29-1 to TRBJ1-3; 8 bases align to TRBD1. Germline CDR1 and CDR2: SQVTM and ANQGSEA. The CDR3 extends over 14 amino acids. J lost 1 base, V lost 3 bases, and 2 bases had no gene match. The CDR3 bases are TGCAGCGTTGACAGGACAGGGTCTGGAAACACCATATATTTT. Translation gives CSVDRTGSGNTIYF.

The chain employs TRBV9 and TRBJ2-3; D is possibly TRBD2 (6 bases). V was pared by 0 bases and J by 0 bases, with 11 bases between. Germline V CDR1 and CDR2: SGDLS, YYNGEE. The CDR3 has 16 residues. DNA for the CDR3: TGTGCCAGCAGCGTAGTAAGTCTAGCGAGCACAGATACGCAGTATTTT. It is translated as CASSVVSLASTDTQYF.

J is TRBJ2-7 and V is TRBV6-1; D is perhaps TRBD2 (6 bases). This CDR3 has 15 residues. Trimming left V 5 bases short and J 1 base short, with 15 bases between. Germline CDR1 reads MNHNS; CDR2 reads SASEGT. Here the CDR3 DNA reads TGTGCCAGCAGTCGTTCGAGGGAGGCATCCTACGAGCAGTACTTC. Encoded protein: CASSRSREASYEQYF.

The chain joins TRBV20-1 to TRBJ1-4; TRBD1 aligns across 7 bases. The CDR3 sequence is 11 residues long. Germline assignment: CDR1 DFQATT and CDR2 SNEGSKA (reference sequence). The trim removed 6 bases at V and 14 bases at J, leaving 9 bases unmatched. CDR3 protein: CSAPSEGGLFF. The CDR3 coding sequence is TGCAGTGCCCCCTCGGAAGGGGGCCTGTTTTTT.

This clone came up a few times. V usage is TRBV5-5 and J usage is TRBJ2-3; D is possibly TRBD2 (6 bases). Deletions cut 4 bases from V and 2 bases from J, with 14 bases between. Per germline, CDR1 SGHKS and CDR2 YYEKEE (reference sequence). This CDR3 has 15 residues. CDR3: CASSPAGTLTDTQYF. The CDR3 nucleotides read TGTGCCAGCAGCCCCGCGGGGACCCTCACAGATACGCAGTATTTT. Together with reference TRBV5-5 and TRBJ2-3, the CDR3 gives the full variable domain: DAGVTQSPTHLIKTRGQQVTLRCSPISGHKSVSWYQQVLGQGPQFIFQYYEKEERGRGNFPDRFSARQFPNYSSELNVNALLLGDSALYLCASSPAGTLTDTQYFGPGTRLTVL.